A single sample is the source of the 23 T cell receptor beta chains below, sequenced in a study of OX40 agonist ivuxolimab in advanced cancers. This table comes from immunoSEQ multiplex PCR, and its TCRdb copy is limited to in-frame clones, with some not included. This sample has roughly 25,000 clones, with more than 75% found just once. The starting material was CD4+ or CD8+ T cells sorted from blood, obtained in a trial of the OX40 agonist ivuxolimab. These receptors were taken from an adult with an advanced solid tumor such as melanoma, head and neck, liver or kidney cancer.

This chain joins TRBV5-4 and TRBJ2-6; the match to TRBD2 covers 13 bases. This CDR3 region has 19 residues. Germline CDR1 SGHNT, CDR2 YYREEE (reference sequence). The trim removed 4 bases at V and 0 bases at J, leaving 7 bases unmatched. The CDR3: CASSRLAGGYHSGANVLTF. CDR3 nucleotide sequence: TGTGCCAGCAGCCGACTAGCGGGGGGCTACCACTCTGGGGCCAACGTCCTGACTTTC.

This clone was counted between two and nine times. CDR3 nucleotides: TGTGCCAGCAGCTTGGGGCCGGGGGTATCTAACTATGGCTACACCTTC. Its translation: CASSLGPGVSNYGYTF. The rearrangement uses TRBV5-6 and TRBJ1-2, with D possibly TRBD1 on 5 matching bases. The CDR3 spans 16 residues. Trimming removed 0 bases at V and 0 bases at J, with 12 bases between. Per the germline V gene, CDR1 is SGHDT and CDR2 is YYEEEE. Full variable domain (outside the CDR3, taken from reference TRBV5-6 and TRBJ1-2): DAGVTQSPTHLIKTRGQQVTLRCSPKSGHDTVSWYQQALGQGPQFIFQYYEEEERQRGNFPDRFSGHQFPNYSSELNVNALLLGDSALYLCASSLGPGVSNYGYTFGSGTRLTVV.

The gene calls are TRBV9 and TRBJ2-1; 14 nucleotides align to TRBD2. The CDR3 runs 18 residues. Germline V lookup: CDR1 SGDLS, CDR2 YYNGEE. The V segment lost 4 bases and the J segment 3 bases; nucleotides outside the gene matches: 9. The CDR3 region is CASSLGLAGGLYYNEQFF. CDR3 in DNA: TGTGCCAGCAGCCTTGGACTAGCGGGGGGACTTTACTACAATGAGCAGTTCTTC.

The genes are TRBV19 and TRBJ1-6; unclear D gene. Trimming cost V 5 bases and J 9 bases, with 17 bases left between them. The germline gives CDR1 LNHDA, CDR2 SQIVND (reference sequence). This CDR3 is 15 amino acids long. CDR3 nucleotides: TGTGCCAGTAGTCCCCGGGATGACGGGAGTTCACCCCTCCACTTT. This encodes CASSPRDDGSSPLHF. Full variable domain (missing parts from reference TRBV19 and TRBJ1-6): DGGITQSPKYLFRKEGQNVTLSCEQNLNHDAMYWYRQDPGQGLRLIYYSQIVNDFQKGDIAEGYSVSREKKESFPLTVTSAQKNPTAFYLCASSPRDDGSSPLHFGNGTRLTVT.

This clone was counted between two and nine times. The rearrangement joins TRBV10-3 to TRBJ2-3, with D possibly matching TRBD2 (6 bases). The V gene's germline CDR1 is ENHRY and CDR2 SYGVKD. V dropped 0 bases and J dropped 0 bases, with 10 bases sitting between them. This CDR3 region has 16 residues. CDR3 sequence: CAISESGLSSTDTQYF. CDR3 bases: TGTGCCATCAGTGAGTCGGGACTGTCTAGCACAGATACGCAGTATTTT.

This clone is categorized as medium-sized. The rearrangement uses TRBV29-1 and TRBJ1-2; 7 bases match TRBD1. Germline V CDR1 and CDR2: SQVTM, ANQGSEA. The CDR3 is 13 amino acids. V lost 1 base and J lost 7; bases outside the gene matches: 6. CDR3 in DNA: TGCAGCGTTGAAGCGTCGACAGGGCTTGGCTACACCTTC. This sequence encodes CSVEASTGLGYTF.

V is TRBV4-1 and J is TRBJ1-4; D perhaps matches TRBD1 (5 bases). V was shortened by 0 bases and J by 6 bases, with 14 bases between the two germline ends. This CDR3 spans 16 amino acids. From germline, CDR1 is MGHRA and CDR2 YSYEKL. The DNA for the CDR3 is TGCGCCAGCAGCCAAGATCAGGCAGGGTTTTATGAAAAACTGTTTTTT. Translating gives CASSQDQAGFYEKLFF.

V and J are TRBV29-1 and TRBJ2-2; D is possibly TRBD1 or TRBD2 (5 bases each). Per the germline V gene, CDR1 is SQVTM and CDR2 is ANQGSEA. This CDR3 has 13 residues. V lost 6 bases, J lost 4 bases, and 12 bases lay in between. The CDR3 here is CSVSGPGTGELFF. The DNA of the CDR3 is TGCAGCGTGTCGGGGCCCGGCACCGGGGAGCTGTTTTTT.

This clone was seen only once. The rearrangement links TRBV7-6 to TRBJ2-3; 9 nucleotides agree with TRBD2. Germline loops: CDR1 SGHVS, CDR2 FNYEAQ. The CDR3 consists of 18 residues. The V gene end was trimmed by 3 bases and the J gene end by 0 bases; junction bases not matched to a gene: 10. The CDR3 sequence: CASSFSGGPPTSTDTQYF. As DNA, the CDR3 is TGTGCCAGCAGCTTTAGCGGGGGACCACCAACTAGCACAGATACGCAGTATTTT.

The chain uses TRBV4-3 and TRBJ2-7; D uncertain. V gave up 2 bases and J gave up 1 base, with 9 bases separating them. This CDR3 contains 14 residues. Germline loops: CDR1 LGHNA, CDR2 YSLEER. CDR3 sequence (DNA): TGCGCCAGCAGCCAATTATTGGGATCCTACGAGCAGTACTTC. It yields the protein CASSQLLGSYEQYF.

The chain has TRBV13 and TRBJ2-7; no clear D. V lost 5 bases and J lost 2, with 13 bases in between. The germline CDR1 and CDR2 sequences are PRHDT and FYEKMQ (reference sequence). This CDR3 comprises 14 residues. The CDR3 bases are TGTGCCAGCAGCCACTGGACGGCTGCCTACGAGCAGTACTTC. This gives the protein CASSHWTAAYEQYF. The complete variable domain, with remaining parts taken from reference TRBV13 and TRBJ2-7, reads AAGVIQSPRHLIKEKRETATLKCYPIPRHDTVYWYQQGPGQDPQFLISFYEKMQSDKGSIPDRFSAQQFSDYHSELNMSSLELGDSALYFCASSHWTAAYEQYFGPGTRLTVT.

This chain uses TRBV10-3 with TRBJ2-7; TRBD1 matches at 9 bases. The CDR3 sequence is 16 residues long. The germline gives CDR1 ENHRY, CDR2 SYGVKD. V lost 2 bases and J lost 3; bases outside the gene matches: 8. CDR3 amino acids: CAISEPGQGLNYEQYF. The CDR3 nucleotides read TGTGCCATCAGTGAGCCGGGACAGGGATTAAACTACGAGCAGTACTTC.

The chain couples TRBV4-3 to TRBJ1-4; 9 nucleotides agree with TRBD1. From germline, CDR1 is LGHNA and CDR2 YSLEER. This CDR3 region has 18 residues. The junction had 5 bases not matched to a gene; V was cut back by 0 bases and J by 0 bases. The chain's CDR3 is CASSQDGGQGTTNEKLFF. The DNA of the CDR3 is TGCGCCAGCAGCCAAGATGGGGGACAGGGTACAACTAATGAAAAACTGTTTTTT.

The chain recombines TRBV11-2 with TRBJ2-7, with 9 bases lining up with TRBD1. The CDR3 has 15 amino acids. After removal of 1 base from V and 1 base from J, the junction contained 2 bases not matched to a gene. The germline V gene encodes CDR1 SGHAT and CDR2 FQNNGV. CDR3 sequence: CASSLAGTGSYEQYF. CDR3 nucleotides: TGTGCCAGCAGCTTAGCCGGGACAGGGTCCTACGAGCAGTACTTC.

The chain has TRBV9 and TRBJ2-3; D remains ambiguous. Per the germline V gene, CDR1 is SGDLS and CDR2 is YYNGEE. V gave up 3 bases and J gave up 0 bases, with 14 bases separating them. The CDR3 has 16 amino acids. The CDR3, as DNA: TGTGCCAGCAGCGCCGTCGGGTACTCTAGCACAGATACGCAGTATTTT. This codes for CASSAVGYSSTDTQYF.

The rearrangement joins TRBV6-5 to TRBJ1-2, with no clear D. The CDR3 runs 14 residues. CDR1 is MNHEY and CDR2 is SVGAGI in the germline V gene. The ends were cut back, 0 bases at V and 4 bases at J, with 9 bases in the middle. This chain's CDR3 is CASSYSPLSYGYTF. In DNA, the CDR3 is TGTGCCAGCAGTTACTCCCCGCTCTCCTATGGCTACACCTTC.

CDR3 DNA: TGTGCCAGTAGTTCAATACAGGGGAATGCGAACTATGGCTACACCTTC. Its translation is CASSSIQGNANYGYTF. This rearrangement joins TRBV19 to TRBJ1-2; 7 bases line up with TRBD1. This CDR3 contains 16 residues. Losses at the gene ends were 5 bases for V and 2 bases for J; bases not matched to a gene: 11. Germline CDR1 reads LNHDA; CDR2 reads SQIVND (reference sequence). Looking up the rest from reference TRBV19 and TRBJ1-2 gives the full variable domain: DGGITQSPKYLFRKEGQNVTLSCEQNLNHDAMYWYRQDPGQGLRLIYYSQIVNDFQKGDIAEGYSVSREKKESFPLTVTSAQKNPTAFYLCASSSIQGNANYGYTFGSGTRLTVV.

Turning to this clone: The identical CDR3 is also encoded by other nucleotide sequences in the sample. The rearrangement joins TRBV9 to TRBJ1-1, with a tentative D call TRBD1 (6 bases). This CDR3 contains 16 residues. Trimming cost V 0 bases and J 5 bases, with 17 bases left between them. Germline loops: CDR1 SGDLS, CDR2 YYNGEE. This chain's CDR3 is CASSVGYRVGGTEAFF. The CDR3 DNA reads TGTGCCAGCAGCGTAGGTTACAGGGTCGGAGGAACTGAAGCTTTCTTT.

This sequence joins TRBV7-9 and TRBJ2-3; 11 positions agree with TRBD2. Germline loops: CDR1 SEHNR, CDR2 FQNEAQ (reference sequence). The CDR3 covers 16 residues. The V segment lost 3 bases and the J segment 4 bases; nucleotides outside the gene matches: 6. The CDR3 sequence is CASSFLAGGRADTQYF. The CDR3 DNA follows: TGTGCCAGCAGCTTTTTAGCGGGGGGGCGCGCAGATACGCAGTATTTT.

The chain is built from TRBV19 and TRBJ1-1, with D unclear. Germline V lookup: CDR1 LNHDA, CDR2 SQIVND (reference sequence). V lost 7 bases and J lost 5, with 11 bases in between. The CDR3 has 12 residues. CDR3 in amino acids: CASNALGTEAFF. CDR3 in DNA: TGTGCCAGTAACGCACTGGGGACTGAAGCTTTCTTT. The full variable domain, in which reference TRBV19 and TRBJ1-1 provide the parts outside the CDR3, is DGGITQSPKYLFRKEGQNVTLSCEQNLNHDAMYWYRQDPGQGLRLIYYSQIVNDFQKGDIAEGYSVSREKKESFPLTVTSAQKNPTAFYLCASNALGTEAFFGQGTRLTVV.

DNA of the CDR3: TGTGCCAGCAGCTTGTTCTCGGACAGGGCAATGAACACTGAAGCTTTCTTT. Its protein product is CASSLFSDRAMNTEAFF. This chain joins TRBV5-5 and TRBJ1-1; 8 bases line up with TRBD1. The CDR3 spans 17 residues. The trim removed 1 base at V and 0 bases at J, leaving 8 bases unmatched. Germline CDR1 and CDR2: SGHKS and YYEKEE (reference sequence).

The chain carries TRBV4-3 and TRBJ2-5, with unresolved D. CDR3 length equals 15 residues. V was trimmed by 0 bases and J by 5 bases, leaving 13 bases between them. Germline V lookup: CDR1 LGHNA, CDR2 YSLEER. This CDR3 is CASSQDLPPGETQYF. The CDR3 DNA sequence: TGCGCCAGCAGCCAAGATTTACCCCCTGGGGAGACCCAGTACTTC.

This chain connects TRBV5-6 to TRBJ2-7; D perhaps matches TRBD2 (7 bases). In germline, CDR1 is SGHDT, CDR2 YYEEEE. V lost 0 bases and J 2 bases, leaving 12 bases between the germline ends. The CDR3 extends over 15 amino acids. Written as DNA, the CDR3 is TGTGCCAGCAGCTTGGGGTCGGGGGGCCCCTACGAGCAGTACTTC. Residues: CASSLGSGGPYEQYF. The whole variable domain, filled in from reference TRBV5-6 and TRBJ2-7, reads DAGVTQSPTHLIKTRGQQVTLRCSPKSGHDTVSWYQQALGQGPQFIFQYYEEEERQRGNFPDRFSGHQFPNYSSELNVNALLLGDSALYLCASSLGSGGPYEQYFGPGTRLTVT.